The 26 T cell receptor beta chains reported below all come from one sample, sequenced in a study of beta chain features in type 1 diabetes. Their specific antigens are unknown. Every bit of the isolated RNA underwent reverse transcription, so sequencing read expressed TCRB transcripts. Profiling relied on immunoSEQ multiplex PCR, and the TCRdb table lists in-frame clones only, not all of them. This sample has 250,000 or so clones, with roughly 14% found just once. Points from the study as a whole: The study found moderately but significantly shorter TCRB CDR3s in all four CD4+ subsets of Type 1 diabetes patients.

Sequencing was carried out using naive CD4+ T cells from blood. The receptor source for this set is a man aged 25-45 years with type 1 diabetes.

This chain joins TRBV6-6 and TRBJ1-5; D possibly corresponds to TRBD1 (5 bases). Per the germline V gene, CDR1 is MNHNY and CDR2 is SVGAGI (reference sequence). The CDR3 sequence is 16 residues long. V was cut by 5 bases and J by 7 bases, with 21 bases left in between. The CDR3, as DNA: TGTGCCAGCAGTCCCCCCGGGACTCCGGGTGGGCAGCCCCAGCATTTT. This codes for CASSPPGTPGGQPQHF.

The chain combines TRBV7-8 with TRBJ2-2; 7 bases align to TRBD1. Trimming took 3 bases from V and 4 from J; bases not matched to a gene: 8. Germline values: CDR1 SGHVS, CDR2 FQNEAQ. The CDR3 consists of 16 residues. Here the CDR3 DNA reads TGTGCCAGCAGCTTTCGACAGGGCGGTCCCACCGGGGAGCTGTTTTTT. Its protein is CASSFRQGGPTGELFF.

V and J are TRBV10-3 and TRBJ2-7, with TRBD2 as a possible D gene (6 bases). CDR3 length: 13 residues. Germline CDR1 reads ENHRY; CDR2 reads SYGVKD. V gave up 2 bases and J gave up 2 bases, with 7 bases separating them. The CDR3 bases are TGTGCCATCAGTGAGGCGGGGACCTACGAGCAGTACTTC. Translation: CAISEAGTYEQYF.

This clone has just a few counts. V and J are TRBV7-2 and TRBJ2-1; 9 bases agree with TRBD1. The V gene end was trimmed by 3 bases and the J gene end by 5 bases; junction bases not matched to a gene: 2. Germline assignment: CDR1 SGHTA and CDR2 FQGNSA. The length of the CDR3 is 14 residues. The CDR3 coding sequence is TGTGCCAGCAGCTTGGGACAGGGTAACAATGAGCAGTTCTTC. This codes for CASSLGQGNNEQFF.

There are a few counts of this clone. This CDR3 is CASSSRSGAALSNQPQHF. The DNA for the CDR3 is TGTGCCAGCAGTAGCCGGAGTGGGGCAGCCCTTAGCAATCAGCCCCAGCATTTT. V usage is TRBV27 and J usage is TRBJ1-5; possible D gene TRBD1, 5 bases. Trimming pared 5 bases from V and 0 bases from J, leaving 20 bases between. The length of the CDR3 is 18 residues. Per germline, CDR1 MNHEY and CDR2 SMNVEV (reference sequence).

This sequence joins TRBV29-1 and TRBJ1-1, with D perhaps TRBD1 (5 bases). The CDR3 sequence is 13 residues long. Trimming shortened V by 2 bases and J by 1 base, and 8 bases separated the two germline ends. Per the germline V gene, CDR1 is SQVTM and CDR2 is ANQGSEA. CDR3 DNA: TGCAGCGTTGAAAGCCAGGGGAACACTGAAGCTTTCTTT. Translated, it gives CSVESQGNTEAFF.

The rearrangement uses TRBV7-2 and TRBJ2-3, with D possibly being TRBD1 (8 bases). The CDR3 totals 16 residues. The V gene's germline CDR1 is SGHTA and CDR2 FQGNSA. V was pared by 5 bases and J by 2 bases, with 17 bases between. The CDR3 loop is CASSLGQGGPTDTQYF. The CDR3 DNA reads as TGTGCCAGCAGCCTCGGACAGGGAGGGCCCACAGATACGCAGTATTTT.

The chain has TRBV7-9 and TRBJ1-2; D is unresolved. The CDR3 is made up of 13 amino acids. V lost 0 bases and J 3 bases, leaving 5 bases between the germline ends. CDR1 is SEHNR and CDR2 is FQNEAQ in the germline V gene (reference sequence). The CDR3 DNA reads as TGTGCCAGCAGCTTAGCTCGGGACTATGGCTACACCTTC. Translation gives CASSLARDYGYTF.

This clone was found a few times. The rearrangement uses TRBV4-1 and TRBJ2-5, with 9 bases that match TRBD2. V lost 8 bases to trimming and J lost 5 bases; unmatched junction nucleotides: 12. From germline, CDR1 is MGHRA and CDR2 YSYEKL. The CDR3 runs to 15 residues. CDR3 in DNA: TGCGCCAGCGACTCCGGGACTAGCAAGCTGGAGACCCAGTACTTC. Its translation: CASDSGTSKLETQYF.

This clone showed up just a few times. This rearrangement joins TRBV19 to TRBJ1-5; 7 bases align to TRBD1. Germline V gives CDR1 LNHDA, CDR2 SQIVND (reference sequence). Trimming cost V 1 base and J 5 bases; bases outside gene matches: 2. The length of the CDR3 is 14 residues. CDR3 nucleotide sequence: TGTGCCAGTAGTATAGTAACAGGGGATCAGCCCCAGCATTTT. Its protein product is CASSIVTGDQPQHF.

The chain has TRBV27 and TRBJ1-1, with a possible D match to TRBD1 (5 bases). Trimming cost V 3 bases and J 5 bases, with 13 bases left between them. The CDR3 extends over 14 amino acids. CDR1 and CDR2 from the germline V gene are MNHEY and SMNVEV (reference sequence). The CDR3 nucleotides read TGTGCCAGCAGTTTCGGGACGGCGGGGACTGAAGCTTTCTTT. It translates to CASSFGTAGTEAFF.

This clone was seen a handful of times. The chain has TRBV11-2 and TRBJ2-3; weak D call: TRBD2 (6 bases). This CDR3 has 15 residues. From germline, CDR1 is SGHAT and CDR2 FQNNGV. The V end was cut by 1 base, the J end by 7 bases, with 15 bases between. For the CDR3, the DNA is TGTGCCAGCAGCTTAGGAGGGACTCTCATAAATACGCAGTATTTT. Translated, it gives CASSLGGTLINTQYF. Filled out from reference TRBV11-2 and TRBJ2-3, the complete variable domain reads EAGVAQSPRYKIIEKRQSVAFWCNPISGHATLYWYQQILGQGPKLLIQFQNNGVVDDSQLPKDRFSAERLKGVDSTLKIQPAKLEDSAVYLCASSLGGTLINTQYFGPGTRLTVL.

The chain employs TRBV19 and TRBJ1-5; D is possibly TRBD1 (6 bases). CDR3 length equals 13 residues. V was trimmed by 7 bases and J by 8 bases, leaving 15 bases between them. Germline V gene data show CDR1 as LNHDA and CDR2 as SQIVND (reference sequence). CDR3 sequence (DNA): TGTGCCAGTACTAGGGGCAGGGGTGAGCCCCAGCATTTT. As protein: CASTRGRGEPQHF.

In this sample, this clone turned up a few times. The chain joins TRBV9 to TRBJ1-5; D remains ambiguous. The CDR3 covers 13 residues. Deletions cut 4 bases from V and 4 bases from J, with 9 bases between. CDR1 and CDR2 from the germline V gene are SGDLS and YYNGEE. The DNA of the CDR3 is TGTGCCAGCAGCCTCTCGGGGAATCAGCCCCAGCATTTT. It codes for CASSLSGNQPQHF.

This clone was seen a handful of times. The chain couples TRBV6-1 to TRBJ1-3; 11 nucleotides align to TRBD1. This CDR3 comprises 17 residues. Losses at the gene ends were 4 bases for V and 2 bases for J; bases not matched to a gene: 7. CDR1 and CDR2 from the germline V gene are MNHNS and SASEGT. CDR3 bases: TGTGCCAGCAGTGCGCGGGACAGGGGGTATACTGGAAACACCATATATTTT. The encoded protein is CASSARDRGYTGNTIYF.

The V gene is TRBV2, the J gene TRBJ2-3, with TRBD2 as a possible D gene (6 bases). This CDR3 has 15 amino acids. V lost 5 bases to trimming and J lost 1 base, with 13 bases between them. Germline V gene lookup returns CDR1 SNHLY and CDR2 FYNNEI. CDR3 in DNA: TGTGCCAGCAGTCTCAGACTAGTGCGCACAGATACGCAGTATTTT. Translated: CASSLRLVRTDTQYF.

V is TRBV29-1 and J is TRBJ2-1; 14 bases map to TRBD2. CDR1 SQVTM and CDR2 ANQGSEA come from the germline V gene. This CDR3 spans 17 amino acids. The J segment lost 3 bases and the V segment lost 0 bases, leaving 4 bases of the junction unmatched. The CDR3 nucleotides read TGCAGCGTTGAAGATCCCGGGACTAGCGGGAGCTACAATGAGCAGTTCTTC. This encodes CSVEDPGTSGSYNEQFF.

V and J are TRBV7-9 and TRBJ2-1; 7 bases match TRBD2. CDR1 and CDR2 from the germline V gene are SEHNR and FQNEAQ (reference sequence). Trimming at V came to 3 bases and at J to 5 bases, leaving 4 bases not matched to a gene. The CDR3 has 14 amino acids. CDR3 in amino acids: CASSLRGKDNEQFF. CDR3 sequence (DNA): TGTGCCAGCAGCTTGCGGGGGAAAGACAATGAGCAGTTCTTC. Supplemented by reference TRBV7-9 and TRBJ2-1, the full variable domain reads DTGVSQNPRHKITKRGQNVTFRCDPISEHNRLYWYRQTLGQGPEFLTYFQNEAQLEKSRLLSDRFSAERPKGSFSTLEIQRTEQGDSAMYLCASSLRGKDNEQFFGPGTRLTVL.

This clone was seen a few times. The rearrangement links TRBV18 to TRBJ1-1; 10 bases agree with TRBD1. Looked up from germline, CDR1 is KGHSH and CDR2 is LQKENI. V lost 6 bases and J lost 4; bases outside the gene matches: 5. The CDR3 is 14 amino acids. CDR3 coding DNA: TGTGCCAGCTCCCCAGGGACAGGGGTCACTGAAGCTTTCTTT. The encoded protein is CASSPGTGVTEAFF.

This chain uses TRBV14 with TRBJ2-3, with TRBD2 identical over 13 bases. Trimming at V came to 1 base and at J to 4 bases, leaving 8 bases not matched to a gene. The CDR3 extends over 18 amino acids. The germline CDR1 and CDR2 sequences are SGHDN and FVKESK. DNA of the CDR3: TGTGCCAGCAGCCAAGTTAAGACTAGCGGGAGGATCTCAGATACGCAGTATTTT. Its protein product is CASSQVKTSGRISDTQYF.

CDR3 DNA sequence: TGTGCCACCAGGGCGCAGGGGGAGAGCACAGATACGCAGTATTTT. It specifies CATRAQGESTDTQYF. V gene TRBV10-3 combines with J gene TRBJ2-3; 7 nucleotides agree with TRBD1. Germline values: CDR1 ENHRY, CDR2 SYGVKD. The V gene end was trimmed by 10 bases and the J gene end by 0 bases; junction bases not matched to a gene: 10. The CDR3 spans 15 residues.

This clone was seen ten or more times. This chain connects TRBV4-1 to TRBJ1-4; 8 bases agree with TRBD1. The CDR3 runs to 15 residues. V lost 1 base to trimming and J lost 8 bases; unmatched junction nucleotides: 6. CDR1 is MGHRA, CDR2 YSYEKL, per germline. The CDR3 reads CASSQGRQGREKLFF. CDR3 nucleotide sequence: TGCGCCAGCAGCCAAGGCCGACAGGGGCGGGAAAAACTGTTTTTT.

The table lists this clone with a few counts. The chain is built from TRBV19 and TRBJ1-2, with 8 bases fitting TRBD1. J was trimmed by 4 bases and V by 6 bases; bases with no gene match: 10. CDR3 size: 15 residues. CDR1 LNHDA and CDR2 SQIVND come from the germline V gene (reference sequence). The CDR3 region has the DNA TGTGCCAGTAGCCCACTCGACAGGGGTTCCTATGGCTACACCTTC. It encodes CASSPLDRGSYGYTF.

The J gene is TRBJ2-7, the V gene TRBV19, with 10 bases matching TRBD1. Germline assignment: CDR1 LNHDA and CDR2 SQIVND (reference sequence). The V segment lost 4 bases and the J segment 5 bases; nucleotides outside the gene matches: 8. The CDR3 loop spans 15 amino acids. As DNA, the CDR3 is TGTGCCAGTAGTAACCCCGGGACAGGGGTGGACGAGCAGTACTTC. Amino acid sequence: CASSNPGTGVDEQYF.

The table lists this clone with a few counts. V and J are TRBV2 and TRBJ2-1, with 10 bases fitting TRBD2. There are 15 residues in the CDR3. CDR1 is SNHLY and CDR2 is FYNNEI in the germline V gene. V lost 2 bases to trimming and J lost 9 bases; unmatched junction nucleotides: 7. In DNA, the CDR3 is TGTGCCAGCAGTGAAAGTCTAGCGGGAGTCGGTGAGCAGTTCTTC. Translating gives CASSESLAGVGEQFF. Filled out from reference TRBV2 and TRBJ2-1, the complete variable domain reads EPEVTQTPSHQVTQMGQEVILRCVPISNHLYFYWYRQILGQKVEFLVSFYNNEISEKSEIFDDQFSVERPDGSNFTLKIRSTKLEDSAMYFCASSESLAGVGEQFFGPGTRLTVL.

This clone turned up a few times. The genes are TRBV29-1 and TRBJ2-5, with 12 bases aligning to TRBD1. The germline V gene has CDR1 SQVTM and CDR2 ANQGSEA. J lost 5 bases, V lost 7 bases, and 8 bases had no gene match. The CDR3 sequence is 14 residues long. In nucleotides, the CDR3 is TGCAGCGGGCGGGACAGGGGGCGAAGTGAGACCCAGTACTTC. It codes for CSGRDRGRSETQYF.